This entry describes one T cell receptor beta chain. What it binds is not known. The CDR3 runs 13 residues. V lost 4 bases to trimming and J lost 4 bases, with 9 bases between them. CDR1 is LGHNA, CDR2 YNFKEQ, per germline. This specimen belongs to a study of response to subunit inactivated influenza vaccine. Study-wide results and limits: It was the authors' suggestion that each seasonal influenza vaccination recruits few new T cells.

MiXCR, run by TCRdb on the RT-PCR reads, gives a single entry per CDR3 protein. The table has approximately 500,000 distinct CDR3 sequences, around 15% seen once; the top ten hold 11%. The genes are TRBV4-2 and TRBJ2-3, with no clear D. This material consisted of PBMCs from blood, taken less than 13 days after vaccination. The TCR sequence derives from a man aged 45-65 years who received an inactivated influenza vaccine. Here the CDR3 reads CASSRGAADTQYF. As DNA, the CDR3 is TGTGCCAGCAGCCGGGGTGCCGCAGATACGCAGTATTTT.